Listed below are T cell receptor beta chains from one sample, sequenced in a study of molecular identifiers for immune sequencing clone quantification. TCRdb passed the PCR reads through MiXCR, listing each CDR3 protein once. The sample yields approximately 97,000 distinct CDR3 sequences, roughly a quarter seen once. The specimen sequenced was naive CD8+ T cells from blood, with Jurkat cell RNA spiked in. All receptors come from a human donor in good health. Some libraries in this study had Jurkat cell RNA spiked in. Both conserved end residues are part of each CDR3. Each record gives: J gene, V gene, D gene, clone size, CDR3 DNA, CDR3 protein. A D gene is named only where the DNA matches it firmly. Clone size is given for some rows only: seen once, a few or many times, or a class if the clone is expanded.

TRBJ2-5 TRBV2 - many TGTGCCAGCAGTACAGAGCACCAAGAGACCCAGTACTTC CASSTEHQETQYF
TRBJ2-3 TRBV7-9 - many TGTGCCAGCAGCCTTTTGATAGATACGCAGTATTTT CASSLLIDTQYF
TRBJ2-3 TRBV27 - - TGTGCCAGCAGGGACGGGGGTTTTGGCACAGGTACGCAGTATTTT CASRDGGFGTGTQYF
TRBJ1-5 TRBV5-8 - many TGTGCCGACAGTGGGCAGTCATCGGTCCAGCCCCAGCATTTT CADSGQSSVQPQHF
TRBJ2-1 TRBV7-9 TRBD2 many TGTGCCAGCAGCTTAGTAGCGGGAGAGAGCAATGAGCAGTTCTTC CASSLVAGESNEQFF
TRBJ1-4 TRBV19 TRBD1 - TGTGCCAGTAGTACCTTCGAAGGGGGCATCATTGAAAAACTGTTTTTT CASSTFEGGIIEKLFF
TRBJ1-6 TRBV12-3/TRBV12-4 - many TGTGCCACCAGGGATGGGGGTACGAATTCACCCCTCCACTTT CATRDGGTNSPLHF
TRBJ2-2 TRBV30 - - TGTGCCTGGAGGGACGCAAACACCGGGGAGCTGTTTTTT CAWRDANTGELFF
TRBJ1-5 TRBV4-1 - many TGCGCCAGCAGCCTGGGATTCAATCAGCCCCAGCATTTT CASSLGFNQPQHF
TRBJ2-7 TRBV19 - many TGTGCCAGTAGTCTGAGACAGAATGACTACGAGCAGTACTTC CASSLRQNDYEQYF
TRBJ1-5 TRBV6-2/TRBV6-3 - many TGTGCCAGCACCCTCGGGGGGATCGGTCAGCCCCAGCATTTT CASTLGGIGQPQHF
TRBJ1-2 TRBV5-6 - many TGTGCCAGCAGCTTGGGGCAGGAATATCACTATGGCTACACCTTC CASSLGQEYHYGYTF
TRBJ1-5 TRBV27 TRBD1 many TGTGCCAGTGCAGGGGGTCATAGCAATCAGCCCCAGCATTTT CASAGGHSNQPQHF
TRBJ2-5 TRBV7-6 - many TGTGCCAGCAGCTCACCCGACGGACCCCACCGGGGGACCCAGTACTTC CASSSPDGPHRGTQYF
TRBJ1-3 TRBV5-3 TRBD1 few TGTGCCAGCAGCTTGGGACAGCAACTTATAGACACCATATATTTT CASSLGQQLIDTIYF